This TCR beta chain was documented in a study of blood T cell repertoires in COVID-19. Original methodology: Estimates of nucleated cell counts were drawn from the amplification of reference gene primers. Sequenced by immunoSEQ multiplex PCR; TCRdb stores in-frame clones only, minus some. That table is the source of V, J and clone size, and D and trimming were worked out from the DNA. The sample yields 150,000 to 170,000 clones, approximately 83% seen once. The CDR3 is 12 residues long. V gave up 5 bases and J gave up 3 bases, with 7 bases separating them. CDR1 and CDR2 (germline): KGHSH, LQKENI. The receptor was derived from a woman aged 55-69 years with COVID-19, enrolled during active disease. The rearrangement joins TRBV18 to TRBJ1-2; D not certain. Sequenced: peripheral blood. CDR3 in amino acids: CASSSQDYGYTF. The DNA for the CDR3 is TGTGCCAGCTCATCTCAGGACTATGGCTACACCTTC.